Below, 13 T cell receptor beta chains from the same sample are listed, as sequenced in a study of blood T cell repertoires in COVID-19. TCRdb's copy holds only in-frame clones and misses some; the assay was immunoSEQ multiplex PCR. The data show about 220,000 clones, with about 90% seen just once and 1.5% to 2% held by the top ten. What was sequenced was peripheral blood. These receptors were collected from a middle-aged man with active or convalescent COVID-19.

The genes are TRBV18 and TRBJ1-1; D possibly corresponds to TRBD1 (5 bases). V was trimmed by 2 bases and J by 1 base, leaving 8 bases between them. CDR1 and CDR2 (germline): KGHSH, LQKENI. This CDR3 comprises 14 residues. CDR3 protein: CASSPSGGNTEAFF. CDR3 in DNA: TGTGCCAGCTCACCATCCGGGGGGAACACTGAAGCTTTCTTT.

The chain couples TRBV5-6 to TRBJ1-1, with 7 bases aligning to TRBD1. CDR1 and CDR2 from the germline V gene are SGHDT and YYEEEE. The junction had 8 bases not matched to a gene; V was cut back by 3 bases and J by 3 bases. The CDR3 runs to 15 residues. In DNA, the CDR3 is TGTGCCAGCAGCTATCCCGGGGACAGCCACACTGAAGCTTTCTTT. Its protein is CASSYPGDSHTEAFF.

This chain connects TRBV4-1 to TRBJ1-1; unclear D gene. V was cut by 3 bases and J by 5 bases, with 10 bases left in between. The germline CDR1 and CDR2 sequences are MGHRA and YSYEKL. This CDR3 is built from 13 residues. CDR3 in DNA: TGCGCCAGCAGCCACCTGACTAAAACTGAAGCTTTCTTT. Translating it yields CASSHLTKTEAFF.

The CDR3 spells CASSPYYGGSYNEQFF. The CDR3 bases are TGTGCCAGCAGCCCCTACTACGGGGGGTCCTACAATGAGCAGTTCTTC. The V and J genes are TRBV7-9 and TRBJ2-1; 7 bases agree with TRBD2. The CDR3 is 16 residues long. Losses at the gene ends were 5 bases for V and 1 base for J; bases not matched to a gene: 8. CDR1 SEHNR and CDR2 FQNEAQ come from the germline V gene (reference sequence).

V usage is TRBV10-3 and J usage is TRBJ2-5, with 15 bases identical to TRBD2. J lost 2 bases, V lost 8 bases, and 0 bases had no gene match. Germline CDR1 and CDR2: ENHRY and SYGVKD. The CDR3 totals 14 residues. CDR3 protein: CAIGTSGGQETQYF. In DNA, the CDR3 is TGTGCCATCGGGACTAGCGGGGGGCAAGAGACCCAGTACTTC.

The chain employs TRBV6-6 and TRBJ2-3; 8 bases are shared with TRBD2. With V trimmed by 0 bases and J by 11 bases, 7 bases remained unmatched. CDR1 and CDR2 from the germline V gene are MNHNY and SVGAGI (reference sequence). This CDR3 is built from 14 residues. The CDR3 sequence: CASSYSDVAGRQYF. In DNA form, the CDR3 reads TGTGCCAGCAGTTACTCCGACGTAGCGGGGCGGCAGTATTTT.

This sequence joins TRBV28 and TRBJ1-6; TRBD1 matches at 9 bases. CDR3 length equals 15 residues. Looked up from germline, CDR1 is MDHEN and CDR2 is SYDVKM. Losses at the gene ends were 4 bases for V and 8 bases for J; bases not matched to a gene: 6. CDR3 sequence: CASSSPGQGYSPLHF. Written as DNA, the CDR3 is TGTGCCAGCAGTTCCCCGGGACAGGGATATTCACCCCTCCACTTT.

This chain's CDR3 is CASSLPMWTSLGYTF. DNA for the CDR3: TGTGCCAGCAGTTTACCGATGTGGACATCCCTCGGCTACACCTTC. The chain combines TRBV28 with TRBJ1-2, with D possibly matching TRBD1 (5 bases). V was trimmed by 2 bases and J by 8 bases, leaving 18 bases between them. CDR1 is MDHEN, CDR2 SYDVKM, per germline. There are 15 residues in the CDR3.

This chain connects TRBV14 to TRBJ1-1; TRBD1 matches at 7 bases. Germline CDR1 and CDR2: SGHDN and FVKESK. V gave up 3 bases and J gave up 2 bases; unmatched junction bases: 6. The CDR3 covers 15 residues. CDR3 in DNA: TGTGCCAGCAGCCACCTTCGGGACAGAAACACTGAAGCTTTCTTT. Translated: CASSHLRDRNTEAFF.

The chain is built from TRBV14 and TRBJ2-2, with 12 bases lining up with TRBD1. The CDR3 totals 15 residues. Germline V gene sequence: CDR1 SGHDN, CDR2 FVKESK. Trimming removed 6 bases from V and 4 bases from J; junction bases left unmatched: 3. The CDR3 is CASRGQGAPTGELFF. Written as DNA, the CDR3 is TGTGCCAGCAGGGGACAGGGGGCCCCCACCGGGGAGCTGTTTTTT.

The chain uses TRBV19 and TRBJ2-1; D is possibly TRBD2 (5 bases). The CDR3 extends over 13 amino acids. Looked up from germline, CDR1 is LNHDA and CDR2 is SQIVND (reference sequence). Trimming shortened V by 3 bases and J by 8 bases, and 11 bases separated the two germline ends. CDR3: CASSMVSGDEQFF. In nucleotides, the CDR3 is TGTGCCAGTAGTATGGTGAGCGGCGATGAGCAGTTCTTC. Complete variable domain (other parts from reference TRBV19 and TRBJ2-1): DGGITQSPKYLFRKEGQNVTLSCEQNLNHDAMYWYRQDPGQGLRLIYYSQIVNDFQKGDIAEGYSVSREKKESFPLTVTSAQKNPTAFYLCASSMVSGDEQFFGPGTRLTVL.

The chain joins TRBV2 to TRBJ1-5; a possible D gene is TRBD1 (6 bases). V was pared by 8 bases and J by 2 bases, with 22 bases between. In germline, CDR1 is SNHLY, CDR2 FYNNEI. CDR3 length: 17 residues. The CDR3 region has the DNA TGTGCCAGCGCGCGTTACCCCCAGGGGTTTGGCAATCAGCCCCAGCATTTT. It is translated as CASARYPQGFGNQPQHF.

The rearrangement links TRBV5-1 to TRBJ1-4, with 7 nucleotides matching TRBD1. The CDR3 runs 14 residues. The V gene end was trimmed by 3 bases and the J gene end by 6 bases; junction bases not matched to a gene: 5. Per the germline V gene, CDR1 is SGHRS and CDR2 is YFSETQ. The DNA for the CDR3 is TGCGCCAGCAGCTCTAGGGGGCCTTATGAAAAACTGTTTTTT. Translated, it gives CASSSRGPYEKLFF.